The entry below describes one TCR beta chain. These data originate in a study of cytomegalovirus exposure and HLA in healthy donors. V gave up 4 bases and J gave up 7 bases; unmatched junction bases: 17. The CDR3 spans 18 residues. Germline-derived CDR1 and CDR2 are MNHNS and SASEGT. With 60 Vbeta and 13 Jbeta primers, the PCR was carried out. Method: immunoSEQ multiplex PCR; TCRdb's copy keeps in-frame clones and lacks some. Here the sample spans some 98,000 clones, about 81% being singletons. This TCR was recovered from a man aged 35-49 years in good health and CMV-seronegative. Sequencing input: PBMCs. The chain carries TRBV6-1 and TRBJ2-1; 9 bases agree with TRBD1. The CDR3 DNA reads as TGTGCCAGCAGTGGAGGGGTTTTACAGGGGGCGGATACGAATGAGCAGTTCTTC. This codes for CASSGGVLQGADTNEQFF.